A selection of T cell receptor beta chains follows, all from one sample in a study of OX40 agonist ivuxolimab in advanced cancers. Profiling relied on immunoSEQ multiplex PCR, and the TCRdb table lists in-frame clones only, not all of them. The sample records some 8,000 clones, around 72% being singletons. This specimen was CD4+ or CD8+ T cells sorted from blood, taken in a trial of the OX40 agonist ivuxolimab. Receptors originate from an adult with an advanced solid tumor such as melanoma, head and neck, liver or kidney cancer. CDR3s include the opening cysteine and the closing phenylalanine or tryptophan. D genes are given only for firm matches. Clone size appears in some rows only: once, few, many, or a class for an expanded clone.

J gene	D gene	V gene	clone size	CDR3 DNA	CDR3 protein
TRBJ2-3	TRBD2	TRBV6-4	few	TGTGCCAGCAGTGAGGCTAGCGGGGGGCACACAGATACGCAGTATTTT	CASSEASGGHTDTQYF
TRBJ1-6	TRBD1	TRBV10-1	-	TGCGCCAGCAGCGGGACAGGGAATTCACCCCTCCACTTT	CASSGTGNSPLHF
TRBJ2-3	TRBD2	TRBV4-2	-	TGTGCCAGCAGCCAAGATACAGCGGGGGGGCTAATCACAGATACGCAGTATTTT	CASSQDTAGGLITDTQYF
TRBJ2-7	-	TRBV6-6	-	TGTGCCAGCAGTTACTCGGGGCGGGAGCAGTACTTC	CASSYSGREQYF
TRBJ2-5	-	TRBV4-1	once	TGCGCCAGCAGCCAAGGTAGTCAGAACCAAGAGACCCAGTACTTC	CASSQGSQNQETQYF
TRBJ1-4	-	TRBV4-1	few	TGCGCCAGCGCCGCGACCCTTAATGAAAAACTGTTTTTT	CASAATLNEKLFF
TRBJ2-5	-	TRBV6-1	-	TGTGCCAGCAGTGATCACAGGGAGCAAGAGACCCAGTACTTC	CASSDHREQETQYF
TRBJ2-4	TRBD1	TRBV9	-	TGTGCCAGCAGCGTAGGGACAGGGTGGAACATTCAGTACTTC	CASSVGTGWNIQYF
TRBJ1-2	-	TRBV7-3	few	TGTGCCAGCAGCTTAGGCCCGCGGGGCTATGGCTACACCTTC	CASSLGPRGYGYTF
TRBJ2-7	-	TRBV19	once	TGTGCGACCAGTTTGGGGGCAAGGAGTGAGCAGTACTTC	CATSLGARSEQYF
TRBJ2-1	-	TRBV6-5	-	TGTGCCAGCAGCCACGGGGCCAATGAGCAGTTCTTC	CASSHGANEQFF
TRBJ1-2	-	TRBV9	-	TGTGCCAGCAAGGGGGACGGGTTCTATGGCTACACCTTC	CASKGDGFYGYTF
TRBJ2-5	-	TRBV28	-	TGTGCCAGCAGTTCGACAGACCAAGAGACCCAGTACTTC	CASSSTDQETQYF
TRBJ1-2	-	TRBV30	once	TGTGCCGGAGCTACAGATTGGGGCTACACCTTC	CAGATDWGYTF
TRBJ2-5	TRBD2	TRBV9	-	TGTGCCAGCAGCCCCACTAGCGGAGAGACCCAGTACTTC	CASSPTSGETQYF
TRBJ2-7	-	TRBV27	-	TGTGCCAGCAGTTTGGGACTGACAGGGTCCACGGAGCAGTACTTC	CASSLGLTGSTEQYF
TRBJ2-7	-	TRBV5-5	-	TGTGCCAGCAGCTTGGATTGGGGTTTAATATCCTACGAGCAGTACTTC	CASSLDWGLISYEQYF
TRBJ2-1	-	TRBV2	large	TGTGCCAGCGATGGTGTTTGGGGGGAAAACAATGAGCAGTTCTTC	CASDGVWGENNEQFF
TRBJ2-7	-	TRBV19	few	TGTGCCAGTAGTACCTTTTCTGGGGGGACAGCCTACGAGCAGTACTTC	CASSTFSGGTAYEQYF
TRBJ2-3	TRBD2	TRBV12-5	-	TGTGCTAGTGGTTTAGGCGGGGAGGGTATAGATACGCAGTATTTT	CASGLGGEGIDTQYF
TRBJ2-1	-	TRBV4-3	-	TGCGCCAGCAGCCAAGATCTTGGTAGCTCCTACAATGAGCAGTTCTTC	CASSQDLGSSYNEQFF
TRBJ1-2	-	TRBV7-9	-	TGTGCCAGCAGCTTAGCGAGGGGGGCTCCTACTGGCTACACCTTC	CASSLARGAPTGYTF
TRBJ2-3	-	TRBV21-1	-	TGTGCCAGCAGCAAAAGGAAAGTCCCGAAGTGCACAGATACGCAGTATTTT	CASSKRKVPKCTDTQYF
TRBJ2-5	-	TRBV15	few	TGTGCCACCAGCAGGATGATGGGTTTGGAGACCCAGTACTTC	CATSRMMGLETQYF
TRBJ2-1	-	TRBV6-4	-	TGTGCCAGCAGTGATGGGCAGGGGGGCGGCAATGAGCAGTTCTTC	CASSDGQGGGNEQFF
TRBJ2-3	-	TRBV27	-	TGTGCCAGCAGTGTCCCGACAGATACGCAGTATTTT	CASSVPTDTQYF
TRBJ2-3	-	TRBV6-5	once	TGTGCCAGCAGTTCCTGGACCCTAGGCACAGATACGCAGTATTTT	CASSSWTLGTDTQYF
TRBJ2-1	TRBD2	TRBV11-2	-	TGTGCCAGCAGCTCAGTTGGCGGGGGGGCCCTCAGCTCCTACAATGAGCAGTTCTTC	CASSSVGGGALSSYNEQFF
TRBJ1-1	TRBD1	TRBV7-6	-	TGTGCCAGCAGCTTCTCGTCGACAGGGAGGACTGAAGCTTTCTTT	CASSFSSTGRTEAFF
TRBJ2-7	-	TRBV5-1	-	TGCGCCAGCAGCTTGGCCGAGGGTGTGGGGGACGAGCAGTACTTC	CASSLAEGVGDEQYF
TRBJ2-1	-	TRBV11-1	-	TGTGCCAGCAGCCAGGACGGAAGTGGACACAATGAGCAGTTCTTC	CASSQDGSGHNEQFF
TRBJ2-1	TRBD2	TRBV7-9	-	TGTGCCAGCAGCCGGGGACTAGAGGGCCACAATGAGCAGTTCTTC	CASSRGLEGHNEQFF
TRBJ1-2	-	TRBV9	-	TGTGCCAGCACCACCGGGAAGGACTATGGCTACACCTTC	CASTTGKDYGYTF
TRBJ1-2	TRBD1	TRBV13	-	TGTGCCAGCAGCTTAGGCCTAGGGACAGGGGAGAACTATGGCTACACCTTC	CASSLGLGTGENYGYTF
TRBJ2-1	-	TRBV28	-	TGTGCCAGCAGTTTAGGGATAGGGGGGTACAATGAGCAGTTCTTC	CASSLGIGGYNEQFF
TRBJ1-1	TRBD1	TRBV4-1	-	TGCGCCAGCAGCCAGGGACAGGGTGGACTGAACACTGAAGCTTTCTTT	CASSQGQGGLNTEAFF
TRBJ2-7	-	TRBV12-2	-	TGTGCAAGTCGCTTGGGGACTAGCGGGGATCGGGAGCAGTACTTC	CASRLGTSGDREQYF
TRBJ2-7	-	TRBV7-9	-	TGTGCCAGCAGCTTAGGCCCCGGCCAGAACTACGAGCAGTACTTC	CASSLGPGQNYEQYF
TRBJ1-2	-	TRBV30	-	TGTGCCTGTTATAGAAAGACCTATGGCTACACCTTC	CACYRKTYGYTF
TRBJ2-3	TRBD2	TRBV10-3	-	TGTGCGTCCGGGACTAGCGGGCACACAGATACGCAGTATTTT	CASGTSGHTDTQYF
TRBJ1-1	-	TRBV10-3	-	TGTGCCCACGGGACAAGAGGTGAAGCTTTCTTT	CAHGTRGEAFF
TRBJ1-2	-	TRBV6-5	-	TGTGCCAGCAGATATGACTTGGGGGGCTACACCTTC	CASRYDLGGYTF
TRBJ2-1	-	TRBV10-2	-	TGCGCCAGCAGTGAGGGGACCTACGACAATGAGCAGTTCTTC	CASSEGTYDNEQFF
TRBJ1-5	-	TRBV27	-	TGTGCCAGCAGTTTAGGGGGAGATCAGCCCCAGCATTTT	CASSLGGDQPQHF
TRBJ1-5	TRBD1	TRBV9	few	TGTGCCAGCAGCGAAGGGGGCGCGGGCAATCAGCCCCAGCATTTT	CASSEGGAGNQPQHF